These 21 T cell receptor beta chains were all obtained from the same sample, sequenced in a study of blood T cells in healthy people across ages. A sample-barcoded 5' primer and a J-beta primer mix were used in a second PCR of about 6 to 12 cycles. TCRdb called the 5' RACE reads again in MiXCR, with one record for every CDR3 protein. The data contain around 1.5 million distinct CDR3 sequences, roughly 32% of them seen just once; the ten biggest clones take up over 9%. Sequencing was carried out using blood. The origin of the receptors is a woman in her 30s in good health.

This clonotype has ten or more counts. V and J are TRBV6-6 and TRBJ1-1; D ambiguous. This CDR3 is built from 12 residues. CDR1 is MNHNY and CDR2 is SVGAGI in the germline V gene (reference sequence). V lost 0 bases to trimming and J lost 8 bases, with 7 bases between them. CDR3 in DNA: TGTGCCAGCAGTTACTCTTTGGTAGAAGCTTTCTTT. Encoded protein: CASSYSLVEAFF.

This clonotype came up a few times. V and J are TRBV18 and TRBJ2-7; D ambiguous. The ends were cut back, 4 bases at V and 1 base at J, with 8 bases in the middle. The CDR3 consists of 13 residues. Germline CDR1 reads KGHSH; CDR2 reads LQKENI. CDR3 nucleotides: TGTGCCAGCTCACGGGTACAATCCTACGAGCAGTACTTC. Protein: CASSRVQSYEQYF.

This clonotype was recorded at least ten times. V gene TRBV4-1 combines with J gene TRBJ1-2, with 7 positions matching TRBD1. The germline V gene has CDR1 MGHRA and CDR2 YSYEKL. The length of the CDR3 is 16 residues. V was clipped by 1 base and J by 3 bases; unmatched bases: 8. In nucleotides, the CDR3 is TGCGCCAGCAGCCAAGTATTTAGGGGGCAGTACTATGGCTACACCTTC. Protein product: CASSQVFRGQYYGYTF.

V gene TRBV7-9 combines with J gene TRBJ2-5; tentative D call: TRBD2 (7 bases). V was cut by 6 bases and J by 5 bases, with 16 bases left in between. Germline V gene sequence: CDR1 SEHNR, CDR2 FQNEAQ (reference sequence). The CDR3 totals 14 residues. CDR3 sequence reads: CASRAAGEGETQYF. The CDR3 DNA reads TGTGCCAGCAGGGCTGCAGGGGAGGGGGAGACCCAGTACTTC.

The chain is built from TRBV9 and TRBJ2-1; 7 bases agree with TRBD2. The CDR3 totals 14 residues. V shed 5 bases, J shed 3 bases, and the junction held 5 bases outside the gene matches. Looked up from germline, CDR1 is SGDLS and CDR2 is YYNGEE. Here the CDR3 DNA reads TGTGCCAGCAGTGAGTGGGGGGGCTACAATGAGCAGTTCTTC. Translating gives CASSEWGGYNEQFF.

CDR3 bases: TGCGCCAGCAGCGCAGGGCCACCAGAGACCCAGTACTTC. Amino acids: CASSAGPPETQYF. The V gene is TRBV10-1, the J gene TRBJ2-5; tentative D call: TRBD1 (5 bases). The CDR3 runs to 13 residues. Trimming took off 6 bases at V and 4 bases at J, with 12 bases between the two ends. Germline V gives CDR1 WNHNN, CDR2 SYGVQD (reference sequence).

This clonotype was counted a single time. V and J are TRBV9 and TRBJ1-1, with 7 bases identical to TRBD1. V was clipped by 0 bases and J by 0 bases; unmatched bases: 5. Germline loops: CDR1 SGDLS, CDR2 YYNGEE. The CDR3 extends over 16 amino acids. The CDR3 nucleotides are TGTGCCAGCAGCGTAGGAGGGGGCATGATGAACACTGAAGCTTTCTTT. It specifies CASSVGGGMMNTEAFF.

This clonotype has just a few counts. The V and J genes are TRBV25-1 and TRBJ2-5, with a weak D call TRBD1 (5 bases). Trimming removed 0 bases at V and 8 bases at J, with 13 bases between. The germline CDR1 and CDR2 sequences are MGHDK and SYGVNS. The CDR3 totals 14 residues. The CDR3 DNA is TGTGCCAGCAGTGAATATAAACAACAGGACACCCAGTACTTC. The encoded protein is CASSEYKQQDTQYF.

This clonotype was detected a few times. The chain employs TRBV27 and TRBJ2-4; D is unresolved. The CDR3 length is 14 residues. Trimming shortened V by 2 bases and J by 6 bases, and 11 bases separated the two germline ends. Germline loops: CDR1 MNHEY, CDR2 SMNVEV (reference sequence). The CDR3 reads CASSLIYGSNIQYF. CDR3 sequence (DNA): TGTGCCAGCAGTTTAATTTACGGATCAAACATTCAGTACTTC.

V is TRBV18 and J is TRBJ2-2, with 10 bases aligning to TRBD2. The CDR3 sequence is 15 residues long. Germline assignment: CDR1 KGHSH and CDR2 LQKENI. Trimming removed 5 bases from V and 5 bases from J; junction bases left unmatched: 5. CDR3 in amino acids: CASSSTSGLTGELFF. The CDR3 nucleotides read TGTGCCAGCTCATCGACTAGCGGGCTGACCGGGGAGCTGTTTTTT.

The V gene is TRBV2, the J gene TRBJ2-4; possible D gene TRBD1, 5 bases. The DNA end is a closer match to TRBJ2-7, so the J assignment may be wrong. The CDR3 runs to 13 residues. The germline V gene has CDR1 SNHLY and CDR2 FYNNEI. The CDR3 DNA reads TGTGCCAGCGGGATAGGGGTCCGAGGCGAGCAGTACTTC. Translating gives CASGIGVRGEQYF.

V is TRBV4-1 and J is TRBJ1-5; no definite D call. V was pared by 0 bases and J by 0 bases, with 9 bases between. This CDR3 has 16 amino acids. Germline CDR1 is MGHRA and CDR2 is YSYEKL. The CDR3: CASSQDSVYSNQPQHF. The DNA of the CDR3 is TGCGCCAGCAGCCAAGATTCGGTTTATAGCAATCAGCCCCAGCATTTT.

V is TRBV5-5 and J is TRBJ2-7, with TRBD1 matching over 7 bases. CDR1 SGHKS and CDR2 YYEKEE come from the germline V gene (reference sequence). The CDR3 consists of 15 residues. With V trimmed by 0 bases and J by 2 bases, 5 bases remained unmatched. The CDR3 nucleotides are TGTGCCAGCAGCTTGGAGGGGGCTCCGGCCTACGAGCAGTACTTC. This encodes CASSLEGAPAYEQYF.

This chain connects TRBV24-1 to TRBJ1-2; D uncertain. Germline V gene lookup returns CDR1 KGHDR and CDR2 SFDVKD. V dropped 6 bases and J dropped 5 bases, with 9 bases sitting between them. The CDR3 extends over 12 amino acids. The CDR3 loop is CATSPDGYGYTF. CDR3 DNA: TGTGCCACCAGTCCGGACGGATATGGCTACACCTTC.

The gene calls are TRBV5-1 and TRBJ2-3; D gene unclear. CDR3 length: 16 amino acids. The germline V gene has CDR1 SGHRS and CDR2 YFSETQ. With 3 bases removed from V and 0 bases from J, the gap between germline ends came to 14 bases. The CDR3 nucleotides read TGCGCCAGCAGCTCCGTGTGGACCCGTAGCACAGATACGCAGTATTTT. This translates into CASSSVWTRSTDTQYF.

The chain employs TRBV7-6 and TRBJ2-7; TRBD2 is a possible D gene (6 bases). Germline V gene lookup returns CDR1 SGHVS and CDR2 FNYEAQ. The CDR3 has 12 residues. Between the trimmed V and J ends, which lost 4 bases and 7 bases, there was a span of 11 bases. The CDR3 region is CASSSGGREQYF. The DNA of the CDR3 is TGTGCCAGCAGCTCCGGGGGTCGGGAGCAGTACTTC.

The chain carries TRBV15 and TRBJ2-3; the D is unclear. The CDR3 is made up of 12 amino acids. The V end was cut by 1 base, the J end by 3 bases, with 2 bases between. From germline, CDR1 is LNHNV and CDR2 YYDKDF (reference sequence). For the CDR3, the DNA is TGTGCCACCAGCAGAGCGACAGATACGCAGTATTTT. Amino acids: CATSRATDTQYF.

The genes are TRBV27 and TRBJ2-3, with 14 bases that match TRBD2. The CDR3 contains 16 residues. V lost 5 bases, J lost 4 bases, and 5 bases stayed unmatched. In germline, CDR1 is MNHEY, CDR2 SMNVEV (reference sequence). CDR3 protein: CASSPGLAGVSDTQYF. In DNA, the CDR3 is TGTGCCAGCAGTCCGGGACTAGCGGGAGTCTCAGATACGCAGTATTTT.

The sample holds a few counts of this clonotype. The chain uses TRBV7-3 and TRBJ2-5; 8 nucleotides agree with TRBD2. V trimming: 0 bases; J trimming: 4 bases; junction bases outside the gene matches: 10. The CDR3 spans 17 residues. CDR1 is SGHTA and CDR2 is FQGTGA in the germline V gene. The CDR3 sequence is CASSLTASGSGLETQYF. The CDR3 DNA sequence: TGTGCCAGCAGCTTAACGGCCAGCGGGAGTGGTTTAGAGACCCAGTACTTC.

V is TRBV7-9 and J is TRBJ1-6; tentative D call: TRBD1 (6 bases). Trimming took off 5 bases at V and 9 bases at J, with 17 bases between the two ends. The CDR3 contains 15 residues. Germline values: CDR1 SEHNR, CDR2 FQNEAQ (reference sequence). Written as DNA, the CDR3 is TGTGCCAGCAGCCAACCCGACAGGAGGAGTTCACCCCTCCACTTT. It codes for CASSQPDRRSSPLHF.

This clonotype was detected a few times. This chain connects TRBV27 to TRBJ2-1; 7 nucleotides agree with TRBD2. The CDR3 sequence is 12 residues long. Germline CDR1 reads MNHEY; CDR2 reads SMNVEV (reference sequence). Trimming at V came to 3 bases and at J to 13 bases, leaving 6 bases not matched to a gene. The CDR3 DNA reads TGTGCCAGCAGTTTCCTTGGACTAGGACAGTTCTTC. Translated, it gives CASSFLGLGQFF.